These 11 T cell receptor beta chains share one sample of origin, sequenced in a study of HIV-infected patients and healthy controls. TCRdb fed the 5' RACE reads into MiXCR, producing one record per CDR3 protein. Counted here are about 70,000 distinct CDR3 sequences, approximately 16% occurring once; the ten biggest clones make up 5.5% to 6%. The sample comprised CD4+ T cells from blood. The origin of the receptors is a human donor in good health.

This clonotype was seen a handful of times. This chain connects TRBV29-1 to TRBJ2-7, with unresolved D. Trimming removed 5 bases from V and 5 bases from J, with 16 bases in between. Germline assignment: CDR1 SQVTM and CDR2 ANQGSEA. CDR3 length: 13 amino acids. Here the CDR3 reads CSVRATLSHEQYF. CDR3 in DNA: TGCAGCGTTCGCGCTACACTAAGCCACGAGCAGTACTTC.

This clonotype appeared a few times. The rearrangement links TRBV24-1 to TRBJ2-2; 7 nucleotides align to TRBD1. The CDR3 length is 17 residues. J lost 0 bases, V lost 0 bases, and 3 bases had no gene match. Germline lookup yields CDR1 KGHDR and CDR2 SFDVKD. The CDR3 coding sequence is TGTGCCACCAGTGATTTGCTCGGGACAGCGAACACCGGGGAGCTGTTTTTT. Translated, it gives CATSDLLGTANTGELFF.

This chain connects TRBV20-1 to TRBJ2-1, with 8 bases that match TRBD2. The CDR3 runs to 14 residues. Germline V CDR1 and CDR2: DFQATT, SNEGSKA (reference sequence). The CDR3 spells CSPMSGRGKYEQFF. The CDR3 DNA follows: TGCAGCCCTATGAGCGGGAGAGGTAAATATGAGCAGTTCTTC.

This chain links TRBV29-1 with TRBJ2-2; the D gene is possibly TRBD2 (6 bases). The CDR3 spans 15 residues. Germline V CDR1 and CDR2: SQVTM, ANQGSEA. The germline V and J ends were trimmed by 0 bases and 7 bases, with 15 bases remaining between them. The CDR3 DNA reads as TGCAGCGTTGAAGATCGGGGCGGGAAGCGCGGGGAGCTGTTTTTT. Encoded protein: CSVEDRGGKRGELFF.

This clonotype was seen more than once but under ten times. The DNA for the CDR3 is TGTGCCAGCATCTCAGCCAAAAACATTCAGTACTTC. Amino acid sequence: CASISAKNIQYF. The J gene is TRBJ2-4, the V gene TRBV7-9; D gene ambiguous. The CDR3 totals 12 residues. With 7 bases removed from V and 0 bases from J, the gap between germline ends came to 4 bases. Germline V lookup: CDR1 SEHNR, CDR2 FQNEAQ (reference sequence).

In this sample, this clonotype turned up many times. The V call is TRBV27, the J call TRBJ2-2; D might be TRBD2 (6 bases). Trimming took off 2 bases at V and 6 bases at J, with 10 bases between the two ends. CDR1 and CDR2 from the germline V gene are MNHEY and SMNVEV (reference sequence). The CDR3 is 14 residues long. CDR3 loop: CASSLLSGAGELFF. In DNA, the CDR3 is TGTGCCAGCAGTTTACTTAGCGGCGCCGGGGAGCTGTTTTTT.

This chain connects TRBV18 to TRBJ2-5, with a tentative D call TRBD1 (5 bases). The CDR3 loop spans 13 amino acids. Germline V CDR1 and CDR2: KGHSH, LQKENI. With 4 bases removed from V and 2 bases from J, the gap between germline ends came to 8 bases. The DNA for the CDR3 is TGTGCCAGCTCACTCCAGGGACAAGAGACCCAGTACTTC. This translates into CASSLQGQETQYF.

The genes are TRBV7-2 and TRBJ2-7; a weak D match, TRBD2 (6 bases). V was clipped by 0 bases and J by 7 bases, with 13 bases between them. Germline loops: CDR1 SGHTA, CDR2 FQGNSA. This CDR3 contains 14 residues. The CDR3 region is CASSLAVSAGEQYF. As DNA, the CDR3 is TGTGCCAGCAGCTTAGCTGTTTCGGCGGGAGAGCAGTACTTC.

This clonotype was seen ten or more times. V usage is TRBV20-1 and J usage is TRBJ2-3, with 7 bases identical to TRBD1. Germline V gene data show CDR1 as DFQATT and CDR2 as SNEGSKA (reference sequence). There are 15 residues in the CDR3. The ends lost 0 bases at V and 10 bases at J; junction bases unmatched: 13. CDR3 region: CSAREPIPGQPPQYF. The CDR3 DNA is TGCAGTGCTAGAGAACCAATTCCGGGACAGCCGCCGCAGTATTTT.

The chain links TRBV30 to TRBJ2-1; D possibly corresponds to TRBD2 (6 bases). CDR3 length equals 16 residues. The germline V and J ends were trimmed by 0 bases and 4 bases, with 16 bases remaining between them. Germline assignment: CDR1 GTSNPN and CDR2 SVGIG (reference sequence). CDR3 residues: CAWSVHGSGVYNEQFF. As DNA, the CDR3 is TGTGCCTGGAGTGTACATGGGTCGGGGGTTTACAATGAGCAGTTCTTC.

This chain uses TRBV7-9 with TRBJ1-1; D might be TRBD1 (6 bases). The CDR3 is 13 residues long. Germline V gene sequence: CDR1 SEHNR, CDR2 FQNEAQ (reference sequence). With 5 bases removed from V and 5 bases from J, the gap between germline ends came to 12 bases. The CDR3 is CASSDRTRTEAFF. Here the CDR3 DNA reads TGTGCCAGCAGCGACAGGACTCGGACTGAAGCTTTCTTT.